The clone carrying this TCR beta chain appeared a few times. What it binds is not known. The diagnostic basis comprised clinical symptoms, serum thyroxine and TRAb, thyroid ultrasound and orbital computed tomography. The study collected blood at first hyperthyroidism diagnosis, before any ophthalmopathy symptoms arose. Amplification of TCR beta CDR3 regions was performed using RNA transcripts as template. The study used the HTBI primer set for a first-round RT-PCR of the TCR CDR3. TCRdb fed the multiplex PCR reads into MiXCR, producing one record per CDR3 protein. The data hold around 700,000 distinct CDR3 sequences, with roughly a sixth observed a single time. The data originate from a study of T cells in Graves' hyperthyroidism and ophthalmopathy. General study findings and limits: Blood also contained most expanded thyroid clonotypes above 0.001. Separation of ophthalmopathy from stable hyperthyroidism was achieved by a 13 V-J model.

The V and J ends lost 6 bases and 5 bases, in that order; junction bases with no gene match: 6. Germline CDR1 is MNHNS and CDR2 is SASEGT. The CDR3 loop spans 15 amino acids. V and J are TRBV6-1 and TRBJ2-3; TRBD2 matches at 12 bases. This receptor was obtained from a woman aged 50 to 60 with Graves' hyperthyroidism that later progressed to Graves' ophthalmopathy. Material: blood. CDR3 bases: TGTGCCAGCAGCAAGGGACTAGCGGGTGGAGATACGCAGTATTTT. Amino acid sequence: CASSKGLAGGDTQYF.